Each of the 28 T cell receptor beta chains below was sequenced from the same sample in a study of cytomegalovirus exposure and HLA in healthy donors. 13 Jbeta primers and 60 Vbeta primers were used for the PCR. Produced via immunoSEQ multiplex PCR; TCRdb's table is partial and in-frame only. The sample contains around 170,000 clones, 75% to 90% of which appear only once. Sequencing was performed on PBMCs. The receptors originated from a woman under 30 in good health and CMV-seronegative.

Written as DNA, the CDR3 is TGCAGTGCTTCTAGCGGGATCGTC. This sequence encodes CSASSGIV. This chain joins TRBV20-1 and TRBJ2-7; 9 nucleotides match TRBD2. The CDR3 sequence is 8 residues long. Germline loops: CDR1 DFQATT, CDR2 SNEGSKA (reference sequence).

The rearrangement links TRBV7-2 to TRBJ2-5; a weak D match, TRBD2 (6 bases). V was shortened by 6 bases and J by 0 bases, with 14 bases between the two germline ends. This CDR3 region has 15 residues. Germline values: CDR1 SGHTA, CDR2 FQGNSA. CDR3 sequence reads: CASSSGTWYQETQYF. In DNA, the CDR3 is TGTGCCAGCAGTTCCGGGACTTGGTACCAAGAGACCCAGTACTTC.

The chain recombines TRBV14 with TRBJ2-1, with TRBD2 matching over 7 bases. V trimming: 0 bases; J trimming: 8 bases; junction bases outside the gene matches: 13. Germline V CDR1 and CDR2: SGHDN, FVKESK. This CDR3 has 17 residues. The DNA for the CDR3 is TGTGCCAGCAGCCAAGATTTGGCGGGAGTCAAGTCGGATGAGCAGTTCTTC. It yields the protein CASSQDLAGVKSDEQFF. Looking up the rest from reference TRBV14 and TRBJ2-1 gives the full variable domain: EAGVTQFPSHSVIEKGQTVTLRCDPISGHDNLYWYRRVMGKEIKFLLHFVKESKQDESGMPNNRFLAERTGGTYSTLKVQPAELEDSGVYFCASSQDLAGVKSDEQFFGPGTRLTVL.

The chain uses TRBV6-5 and TRBJ1-2; 7 bases fit TRBD1. V was pared by 5 bases and J by 5 bases, with 5 bases of the junction left unmatched. The CDR3 contains 13 residues. CDR1 is MNHEY and CDR2 is SVGAGI in the germline V gene. CDR3 nucleotide sequence: TGTGCCAGCAGTCCGACAGGGAGTTATGGCTACACCTTC. Amino acid sequence: CASSPTGSYGYTF.

This rearrangement joins TRBV9 to TRBJ2-1; 9 bases line up with TRBD2. Germline CDR1 and CDR2: SGDLS and YYNGEE. The V and J ends lost 4 bases and 10 bases, in that order; junction bases with no gene match: 12. The CDR3 length is 15 residues. The CDR3 reads CASSLGAGGLIEQFF. CDR3 DNA sequence: TGTGCCAGCAGCCTCGGGGCGGGAGGGTTAATAGAGCAGTTCTTC.

The rearrangement joins TRBV10-2 to TRBJ2-2; weak D call: TRBD1 (8 bases). The CDR3 has 15 residues. Deletions cut 3 bases from V and 6 bases from J, with 14 bases between. The germline V gene encodes CDR1 WSHSY and CDR2 SAAADI. This CDR3 reads CASSDRQGRAGELFF. DNA for the CDR3: TGCGCCAGCAGTGACAGACAGGGGAGGGCCGGGGAGCTGTTTTTT.

This chain links TRBV5-1 with TRBJ2-7, with 10 bases lining up with TRBD1. This CDR3 has 14 amino acids. V shed 4 bases and J 6 bases; nucleotides not matched to a gene: 7. The V gene's germline CDR1 is SGHRS and CDR2 YFSETQ. CDR3 region: CASSVSGTGVEQYF. CDR3 DNA sequence: TGCGCCAGCAGCGTATCCGGGACAGGGGTCGAGCAGTACTTC.

The V gene is TRBV11-2, the J gene TRBJ2-5, with TRBD1 matching 7 bases. The CDR3 extends over 13 amino acids. Germline CDR1 SGHAT, CDR2 FQNNGV. V lost 5 bases to trimming and J lost 1 base; unmatched junction nucleotides: 1. The CDR3 sequence is CASSRDSQETQYF. CDR3 bases: TGTGCCAGCAGCAGGGACAGCCAAGAGACCCAGTACTTC. Drawing the rest from reference TRBV11-2 and TRBJ2-5, the complete variable domain is EAGVAQSPRYKIIEKRQSVAFWCNPISGHATLYWYQQILGQGPKLLIQFQNNGVVDDSQLPKDRFSAERLKGVDSTLKIQPAKLEDSAVYLCASSRDSQETQYFGPGTRLLVL.

Only one count was recorded for this clone. The chain recombines TRBV6-5 with TRBJ2-3; 7 bases map to TRBD2. Germline assignment: CDR1 MNHEY and CDR2 SVGAGI. The trim removed 7 bases at V and 3 bases at J, leaving 7 bases unmatched. This CDR3 comprises 14 residues. The CDR3 reads CASTPERGTDTQYF. The CDR3 DNA sequence: TGTGCCAGCACCCCCGAGCGGGGTACAGATACGCAGTATTTT.

The chain has TRBV6-6 and TRBJ2-5; TRBD1 matches at 8 bases. The germline gives CDR1 MNHNY, CDR2 SVGAGI (reference sequence). J gave up 10 bases and V 5 bases, and 9 bases lay outside the gene matches. The CDR3 covers 13 residues. The CDR3 coding sequence is TGTGCCAGCAGTGGACAGGGACCCCATGACCAGTACTTC. Translated, it gives CASSGQGPHDQYF.

This clone was seen only a few times. J is TRBJ2-1 and V is TRBV9; tentative D call: TRBD2 (5 bases). Trimming removed 1 base from V and 4 bases from J, with 15 bases in between. Germline V gene sequence: CDR1 SGDLS, CDR2 YYNGEE. This CDR3 comprises 16 residues. The CDR3 region has the DNA TGTGCCAGCAGCGTATCCGGGAACGTAGGGTACAATGAGCAGTTCTTC. Translation gives CASSVSGNVGYNEQFF.

V usage is TRBV5-4 and J usage is TRBJ1-3; tentatively, D is TRBD1 (5 bases). This CDR3 has 13 amino acids. CDR1 is SGHNT and CDR2 is YYREEE in the germline V gene (reference sequence). V lost 3 bases to trimming and J lost 4 bases, with 8 bases between them. CDR3 nucleotide sequence: TGTGCCAGCAGCTCACAGGTGGGAAACACCATATATTTT. Residues: CASSSQVGNTIYF.

J is TRBJ2-1 and V is TRBV18, with TRBD2 matching over 9 bases. The germline V gene has CDR1 KGHSH and CDR2 LQKENI. CDR3 length equals 17 residues. Trimming cost V 3 bases and J 2 bases; bases outside gene matches: 8. The DNA for the CDR3 is TGTGCCAGCTCACCGGGCGGGGGGGCTGTAACCTACAATGAGCAGTTCTTC. Its translation: CASSPGGGAVTYNEQFF.

The chain has TRBV30 and TRBJ1-3; D is ambiguous. The V gene's germline CDR1 is GTSNPN and CDR2 SVGIG (reference sequence). The CDR3 is 17 amino acids. The V gene lost 1 base and the J gene lost 4 bases, with 20 bases spanning the gap. CDR3 nucleotide sequence: TGTGCCTGGAGTGAAGTTAGGACTCAATGTTCCGGAAACACCATATATTTT. Residues: CAWSEVRTQCSGNTIYF.

The rearrangement links TRBV5-1 to TRBJ1-2; D is unresolved. Germline V gene lookup returns CDR1 SGHRS and CDR2 YFSETQ. Between the trimmed V and J ends, which lost 1 base and 9 bases, there was a span of 13 bases. The CDR3 is made up of 13 amino acids. CDR3 DNA: TGCGCCAGCAGCTTGCCCTCAGGTGAACGCTACACCTTC. It yields the protein CASSLPSGERYTF.

CDR3 coding DNA: TGTGCCAGCAGCTTAACCCCGGTCGTGCGGGAGACCCAGTACTTC. This codes for CASSLTPVVRETQYF. The chain has TRBV7-2 and TRBJ2-5; no definite D call. The CDR3 covers 15 residues. The V end was cut by 2 bases, the J end by 5 bases, with 15 bases between. Germline V CDR1 and CDR2: SGHTA, FQGNSA.

The rearrangement uses TRBV6-1 and TRBJ1-2; 9 bases line up with TRBD1. The V gene's germline CDR1 is MNHNS and CDR2 SASEGT. This CDR3 contains 13 residues. With 7 bases clipped from V and 7 bases from J, the junction kept 7 bases outside the gene matches. The CDR3 spells CASIQPGQGGYTF. The CDR3 nucleotides are TGTGCCAGCATTCAACCGGGACAGGGTGGCTACACCTTC.

This sequence joins TRBV5-1 and TRBJ1-2; 7 bases agree with TRBD1. The CDR3 has 15 amino acids. CDR1 is SGHRS, CDR2 YFSETQ, per germline. V lost 4 bases, J lost 8 bases, and 14 bases stayed unmatched. The CDR3 DNA is TGCGCCAGCAGCCTCACCCTGGGACAGCTGGGGGGCTACACCTTC. It translates to CASSLTLGQLGGYTF.

The table lists this clone with a count of one. V and J are TRBV28 and TRBJ2-1, with 7 bases matching TRBD1. The CDR3 contains 13 residues. In germline, CDR1 is MDHEN, CDR2 SYDVKM. Trimming cost V 7 bases and J 9 bases; bases outside gene matches: 9. The CDR3 coding sequence is TGTGCCAGCAAAGGGGGCTGGGTTGGTGAGCAGTTCTTC. Its translation: CASKGGWVGEQFF.

CDR3 region: CASSQYAWGDEQFF. The CDR3 nucleotides read TGTGCCAGCAGTCAATATGCTTGGGGCGATGAGCAGTTCTTC. The chain employs TRBV7-3 and TRBJ2-1; tentative D call: TRBD1 (5 bases). V was cut by 6 bases and J by 8 bases, with 17 bases left in between. The CDR3 runs to 14 residues. Germline-derived CDR1 and CDR2 are SGHTA and FQGTGA.

The chain combines TRBV15 with TRBJ1-1, with 9 bases lining up with TRBD1. The CDR3 has 13 residues. Germline V CDR1 and CDR2: LNHNV, YYDKDF (reference sequence). The junction had 4 bases not matched to a gene; V was cut back by 7 bases and J by 4 bases. The CDR3 protein is CATTTGGSTEAFF. CDR3 DNA: TGTGCCACCACGACAGGGGGATCCACTGAAGCTTTCTTT.

The chain has TRBV28 and TRBJ2-7; 7 nucleotides match TRBD1. Per the germline V gene, CDR1 is MDHEN and CDR2 is SYDVKM. The CDR3 length is 15 residues. Trimming took 3 bases from V and 0 from J; bases not matched to a gene: 5. The CDR3 bases are TGTGCCAGCAGTTTGGGCAGGGGGAGCTCCTACGAGCAGTACTTC. It codes for CASSLGRGSSYEQYF.

The rearrangement joins TRBV18 to TRBJ1-1; TRBD1 might be the D (5 bases). CDR1 KGHSH and CDR2 LQKENI come from the germline V gene. V lost 0 bases to trimming and J lost 10 bases, with 15 bases between them. The CDR3 covers 14 residues. Here the CDR3 reads CASSPPSTGRTAFF. The CDR3 DNA reads as TGTGCCAGCTCACCACCGAGTACAGGTCGTACAGCTTTCTTT.

The chain recombines TRBV28 with TRBJ2-3; 9 nucleotides align to TRBD2. V shed 10 bases and J 3 bases; nucleotides not matched to a gene: 11. The CDR3 spans 15 residues. Germline values: CDR1 MDHEN, CDR2 SYDVKM. CDR3 amino acids: CAISYLAGSTDTQYF. CDR3 in DNA: TGTGCCATCTCCTATCTAGCGGGATCGACAGATACGCAGTATTTT.

The gene calls are TRBV29-1 and TRBJ2-1, with a possible D match to TRBD2 (7 bases). Germline CDR1 SQVTM, CDR2 ANQGSEA. CDR3 size: 13 residues. Deletions cut 2 bases from V and 8 bases from J, with 13 bases between. The CDR3 DNA sequence: TGCAGCGTTGAAATTCAGGGGAGGGATGAGCAGTTCTTC. Protein product: CSVEIQGRDEQFF.

The V call is TRBV5-1, the J call TRBJ2-1; the match to TRBD2 covers 7 bases. From germline, CDR1 is SGHRS and CDR2 YFSETQ. CDR3 length: 17 amino acids. V shed 5 bases, J shed 2 bases, and the junction held 13 bases outside the gene matches. The CDR3, as DNA: TGCGCCAGCAGTTACCGACCCAGCGGGGCACCCTACAATGAGCAGTTCTTC. This encodes CASSYRPSGAPYNEQFF.

This clone was detected once. The chain recombines TRBV5-6 with TRBJ1-2; weak D call: TRBD1 (6 bases). V gave up 3 bases and J gave up 4 bases, with 16 bases separating them. The V gene's germline CDR1 is SGHDT and CDR2 YYEEEE. The CDR3 contains 15 residues. Written as DNA, the CDR3 is TGTGCCAGCAGCTCGGTTGGACAGTCGCTCTATGGCTACACCTTC. Translating gives CASSSVGQSLYGYTF.

V is TRBV7-9 and J is TRBJ1-1; D not resolved. Trimming took 4 bases from V and 6 from J, leaving 6 bases between them. CDR1 is SEHNR and CDR2 is FQNEAQ in the germline V gene (reference sequence). There are 11 residues in the CDR3. CDR3 amino acids: CASSSTAEAFF. The CDR3 nucleotides are TGTGCCAGCAGCTCAACGGCTGAAGCTTTCTTT.